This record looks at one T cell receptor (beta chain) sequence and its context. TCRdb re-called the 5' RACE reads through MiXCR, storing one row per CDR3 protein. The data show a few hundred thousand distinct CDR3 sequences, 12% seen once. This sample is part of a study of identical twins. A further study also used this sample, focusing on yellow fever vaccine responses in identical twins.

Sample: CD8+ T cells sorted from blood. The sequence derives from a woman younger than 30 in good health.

As DNA, the CDR3 is TGTGCCAGCAGCCTTGAACAGAACAATGAGCAGTTCTTC. This codes for CASSLEQNNEQFF. The V gene is TRBV5-6, the J gene TRBJ2-1, with unresolved D. Trimming cost V 4 bases and J 5 bases, with 10 bases left between them. CDR3 length: 13 residues. From germline, CDR1 is SGHDT and CDR2 YYEEEE.